The rows below give T cell receptor beta chains drawn from one sample of a study of cytomegalovirus exposure and HLA in healthy donors. Produced via immunoSEQ multiplex PCR; TCRdb's table is partial and in-frame only. The repertoire includes about 200,000 clones, around 80% of them detected once, and roughly 1.2% sits in the top ten. The sample taken for sequencing was PBMCs. These receptors all come from a woman aged 25 to 39 in good health and CMV-seronegative. Both conserved end residues are part of each CDR3. D genes are given only for firm matches. Rows may omit the clone size; those that give it use once, few, many or a size class.

>-|TRBJ1-1|once|TRBV28
TGTGCCAGCAGTCCACCCGGGGGGGGGTATGCTGAAGCTTTCTTT
CASSPPGGGYAEAFF
>-|TRBJ2-7|-|TRBV5-1
TGCGCCAGCAGCTTGGTGGCTCCTCCCTACGAGCAGTACTTC
CASSLVAPPYEQYF
>TRBD1|TRBJ2-3|-|TRBV30
TGTGCCTGGAGTCGGGACAGGGGGCTGACAGATACGCAGTATTTT
CAWSRDRGLTDTQYF
>-|TRBJ2-2|-|TRBV7-6
TGTGCCAGCAGCGCCCAGGGGATGGACACCGGGGAGCTGTTTTTT
CASSAQGMDTGELFF
>-|TRBJ1-5|-|TRBV19
TGTGCCCGAGAATGGGTTCCCCGGGGGGGTCAGCCCCAGCATTTT
CAREWVPRGGQPQHF
>-|TRBJ1-5|-|TRBV4-1
TGCGCCAGCAGCCTTAACTCATTTCAGCCCCAGCATTTT
CASSLNSFQPQHF
>TRBD2|TRBJ2-7|-|TRBV27
TGTGCCAGCAGCAAGACTAGCGGGAGAACCGAGCAGTACTTC
CASSKTSGRTEQYF
>-|TRBJ1-4|-|TRBV5-1
TGCGCCAGCAGCTTCCAGGGGATGGAAGGCGAAAAACTGTTTTTT
CASSFQGMEGEKLFF
>-|TRBJ1-5|-|TRBV4-1
TGCGCCAGCAGTCTACAAGGGGGGGGACTTCAGCCCCAGCATTTT
CASSLQGGGLQPQHF
>-|TRBJ2-2|-|TRBV9
TGTGCCAGCAGCCCCCGATGGGGGCTGAACACCGGGGAGCTGTTTTTT
CASSPRWGLNTGELFF
>-|TRBJ2-2|once|TRBV11-2
TGTGCCAGCAGCTTAGATCGTGTAGAAAACACCGGGGAGCTGTTTTTT
CASSLDRVENTGELFF
>TRBD2|TRBJ2-5|-|TRBV7-2
TGTGCCAGCAACCTGGGGACTAGCGGGAGTGTCGAGACCCAGTACTTC
CASNLGTSGSVETQYF
>-|TRBJ2-1|-|TRBV5-1
TGCGCCAGCAGCAATCCTGCGGGGGAGCAGTTCTTC
CASSNPAGEQFF
>-|TRBJ2-5|-|TRBV5-6
TGTGCCAGCAGCTTACCGGGATACCGGCAAGAGACCCAGTACTTC
CASSLPGYRQETQYF
>TRBD1|TRBJ2-3|few|TRBV11-2
TGTGCCAGCAGCCTCCAACAGGGGGCAGATACGCAGTATTTT
CASSLQQGADTQYF
>-|TRBJ1-1|-|TRBV15
TGTGCCACCAGCAGAGCGGGGGGGAACACTGAAGCTTTCTTT
CATSRAGGNTEAFF
>-|TRBJ1-1|-|TRBV14
TGTGCCAGCAGCATCCAACAGGGACAAGCTTTCTTT
CASSIQQGQAFF
>-|TRBJ1-6|-|TRBV11-2
TGTGCCAGCAGCTTCGGCTGGGCCAAGTATAATTCACCCCTCCACTTT
CASSFGWAKYNSPLHF
>-|TRBJ1-3|-|TRBV2
TGTGCCAGCCTCCGAACAGCCTCTGGAAACACCATATATTTT
CASLRTASGNTIYF
>TRBD2|TRBJ2-2|-|TRBV2
TGTGCCAGCAGCCCTCGGAGACTAGCGGGCGGGGAGCTGTTTTTT
CASSPRRLAGGELFF
>TRBD1|TRBJ2-7|few|TRBV7-9
TGTGCCAGCAGCTTAGCCGGAGCAGGGGGAATCTCCTACGAGCAGTACTTC
CASSLAGAGGISYEQYF
>-|TRBJ2-2|-|TRBV2
TGTGCCAGCACAACGAACGGACTACTAACCGGGGAGCTGTTTTTT
CASTTNGLLTGELFF
>TRBD1|TRBJ1-6|-|TRBV2
TGTGCCAGCACCGGGACAGAGAATTCACCCCTCCACTTT
CASTGTENSPLHF
>-|TRBJ1-1|-|TRBV28
TGTGCCAGCAGTTTGGGGGCCGAAGCTTTCTTT
CASSLGAEAFF
>TRBD1|TRBJ2-7|-|TRBV10-3
TGTGCCATCAGTGGACAGGGGCCCCTCTACGAGCAGTACTTC
CAISGQGPLYEQYF
>TRBD2|TRBJ2-5|-|TRBV6-5
TGTGCCAGCAGTTCGGGACTAGCGGCCTCTACCCAGTACTTC
CASSSGLAASTQYF
>TRBD1|TRBJ2-7|-|TRBV7-9
TGTGCCAGCAGCCCCAGACAGGGCGGTACAGCCTACGAGCAGTACTTC
CASSPRQGGTAYEQYF
>-|TRBJ1-2|-|TRBV10-3
TGTGCCATCAGTGAGGGGGCAGCAAACTATGGCTACACCTTC
CAISEGAANYGYTF
>-|TRBJ2-2|-|TRBV9
TGTGCCAGCAGCGTAGATCAGCGGCTAGCCGGGGAGCTGTTTTTT
CASSVDQRLAGELFF
>-|TRBJ1-1|few|TRBV29-1
TGCAGCGTGAGGGACACCTTAAACACTGAAGCTTTCTTT
CSVRDTLNTEAFF
>-|TRBJ2-3|-|TRBV5-1
TGCGCCAGCACCAACCCGGGGGTCCCTAGCACAGATACGCAGTATTTT
CASTNPGVPSTDTQYF
>TRBD2|TRBJ2-3|-|TRBV10-1
TGCGCCAGCAGTGAGCCTAGCGGGAGGAGCACAGATACGCAGTATTTT
CASSEPSGRSTDTQYF
>-|TRBJ1-1|-|TRBV28
TGTGCCAGCAGTTTTCTAGGGGTGGGGAACACTGAAGCTTTCTTT
CASSFLGVGNTEAFF
>-|TRBJ2-7|-|TRBV5-6
TGTGCCAGCAGCTCGGGGACAAAATACGAGCAGTACTTC
CASSSGTKYEQYF
>TRBD2|TRBJ2-3|-|TRBV5-1
TGCGCCAGCAGCTTGCGAGGCGGACTAGCGGGCGGGTTACAGAGGGATACGCAGTATTTT
CASSLRGGLAGGLQRDTQYF
>TRBD1|TRBJ1-2|-|TRBV6-5
TGTGCCAGCAGGCTGGGACAGGGGGGCGGCTACACCTTC
CASRLGQGGGYTF
>-|TRBJ1-2|-|TRBV10-1
TGCGCCAGCATAAGTCTCCGAACAACTAACTATGGCTACACCTTC
CASISLRTTNYGYTF
>TRBD2|TRBJ2-7|-|TRBV19
TGTGCCAGTAGTTGGCGGGAGGGAGACTACGAGCAGTACTTC
CASSWREGDYEQYF
>TRBD1|TRBJ2-1|-|TRBV29-1
TGCAGCGTTGGGGACAGCCTGCACCATGAGCAGTTCTTC
CSVGDSLHHEQFF
>TRBD1|TRBJ1-1|-|TRBV5-1
TGCGCCAGCAGCTTAGCAGGGGGCGGTGAAGCTTTCTTT
CASSLAGGGEAFF
>-|TRBJ1-1|-|TRBV30
TGTGCCTGGAGAAAGACAGGAATGAACACTGAAGCTTTCTTT
CAWRKTGMNTEAFF
>-|TRBJ1-1|once|TRBV7-6
TGTGCCAGCACTAAAACCCACACACCAGGGGCTGAAGCTTTCTTT
CASTKTHTPGAEAFF
>TRBD1|TRBJ1-2|-|TRBV30
TGTGCCTGGAGTGTAGGCAGGGGGCTCTATGGCTACACCTTC
CAWSVGRGLYGYTF
>-|TRBJ2-7|once|TRBV18
TGTGCCAGCTCACCGGGACACCAGAGCTCCTACGAGCAGTACTTC
CASSPGHQSSYEQYF
>TRBD1|TRBJ2-3|-|TRBV5-4
TGTGCCAGCACACGGACAGGGGGCGATACAGATACGCAGTATTTT
CASTRTGGDTDTQYF
>-|TRBJ1-1|-|TRBV6-5
TGTGCCAGCAGGGCCCTGGGCAGGGGGAACACTGAAGCTTTCTTT
CASRALGRGNTEAFF